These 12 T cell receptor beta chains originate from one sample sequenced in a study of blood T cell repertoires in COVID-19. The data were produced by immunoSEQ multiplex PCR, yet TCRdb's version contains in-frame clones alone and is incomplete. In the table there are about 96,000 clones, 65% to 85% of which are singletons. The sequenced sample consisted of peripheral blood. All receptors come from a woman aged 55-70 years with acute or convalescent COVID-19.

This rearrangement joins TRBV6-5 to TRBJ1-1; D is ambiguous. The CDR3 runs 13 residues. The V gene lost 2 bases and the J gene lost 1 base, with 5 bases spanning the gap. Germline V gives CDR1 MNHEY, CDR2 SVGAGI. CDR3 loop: CASSYRRNTEAFF. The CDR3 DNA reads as TGTGCCAGCAGTTACCGGAGGAACACTGAAGCTTTCTTT.

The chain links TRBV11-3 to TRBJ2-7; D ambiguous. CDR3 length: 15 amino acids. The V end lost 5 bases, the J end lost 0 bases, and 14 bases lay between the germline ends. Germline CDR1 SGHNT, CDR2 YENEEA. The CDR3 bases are TGTGCCAGCAGCATCGCATCGGCAGGCTCCTACGAGCAGTACTTC. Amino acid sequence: CASSIASAGSYEQYF. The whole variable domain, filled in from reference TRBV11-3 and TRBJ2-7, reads EAGVVQSPRYKIIEKKQPVAFWCNPISGHNTLYWYLQNLGQGPELLIRYENEEAVDDSQLPKDRFSAERLKGVDSTLKIQPAELGDSAVYLCASSIASAGSYEQYFGPGTRLTVT.

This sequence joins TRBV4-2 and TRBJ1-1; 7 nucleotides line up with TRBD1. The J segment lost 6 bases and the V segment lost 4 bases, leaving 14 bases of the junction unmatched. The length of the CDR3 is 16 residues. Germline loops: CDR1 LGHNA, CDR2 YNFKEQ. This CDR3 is CASSRNYRGAWSEAFF. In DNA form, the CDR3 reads TGTGCCAGCAGCCGCAACTACAGGGGAGCGTGGTCTGAAGCTTTCTTT.

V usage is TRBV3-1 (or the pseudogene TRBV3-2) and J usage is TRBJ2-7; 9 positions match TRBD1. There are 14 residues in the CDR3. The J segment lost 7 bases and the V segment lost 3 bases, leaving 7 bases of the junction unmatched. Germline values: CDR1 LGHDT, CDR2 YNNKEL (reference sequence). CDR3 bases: TGTGCCAGCAGCCAGGGACAGGGCTTTAAGGAGCAGTACTTC. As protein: CASSQGQGFKEQYF.

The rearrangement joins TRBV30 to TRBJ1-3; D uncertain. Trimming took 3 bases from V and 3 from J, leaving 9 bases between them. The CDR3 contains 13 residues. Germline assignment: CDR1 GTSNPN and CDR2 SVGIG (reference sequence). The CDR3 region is CAWRLTGGNTIYF. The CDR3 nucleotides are TGTGCCTGGAGATTGACGGGTGGAAACACCATATATTTT.

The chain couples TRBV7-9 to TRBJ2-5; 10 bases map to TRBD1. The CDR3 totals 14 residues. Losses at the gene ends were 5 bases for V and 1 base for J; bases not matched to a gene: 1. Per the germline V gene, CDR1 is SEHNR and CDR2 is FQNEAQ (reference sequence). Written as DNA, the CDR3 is TGTGCCAGCAGCCGGACAGGGGGCCAAGAGACCCAGTACTTC. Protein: CASSRTGGQETQYF.

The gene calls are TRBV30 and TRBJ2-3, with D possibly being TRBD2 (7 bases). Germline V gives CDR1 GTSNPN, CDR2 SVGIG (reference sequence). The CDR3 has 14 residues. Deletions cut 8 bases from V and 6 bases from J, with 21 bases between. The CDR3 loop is CATDWGGPRDTQYF. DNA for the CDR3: TGTGCCACCGATTGGGGGGGCCCTCGGGATACGCAGTATTTT.

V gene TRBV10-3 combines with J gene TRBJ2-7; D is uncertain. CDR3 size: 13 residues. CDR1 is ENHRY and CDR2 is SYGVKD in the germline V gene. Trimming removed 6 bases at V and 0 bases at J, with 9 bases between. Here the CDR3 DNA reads TGTGCCATCAGGCAGCGAAACTCCTACGAGCAGTACTTC. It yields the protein CAIRQRNSYEQYF.

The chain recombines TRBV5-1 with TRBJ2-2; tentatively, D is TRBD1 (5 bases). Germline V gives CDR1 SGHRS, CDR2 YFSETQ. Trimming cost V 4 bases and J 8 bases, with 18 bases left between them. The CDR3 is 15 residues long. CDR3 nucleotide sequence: TGCGCCAGCAGCCTGGAGTTAGCCTACAGGGGGGAGCTGTTTTTT. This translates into CASSLELAYRGELFF.

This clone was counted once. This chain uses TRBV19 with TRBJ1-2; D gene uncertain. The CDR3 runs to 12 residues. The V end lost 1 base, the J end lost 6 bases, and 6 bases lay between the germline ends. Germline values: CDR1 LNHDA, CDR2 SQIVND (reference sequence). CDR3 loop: CASSIVPNGYTF. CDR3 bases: TGTGCCAGTAGTATAGTCCCTAATGGCTACACCTTC.

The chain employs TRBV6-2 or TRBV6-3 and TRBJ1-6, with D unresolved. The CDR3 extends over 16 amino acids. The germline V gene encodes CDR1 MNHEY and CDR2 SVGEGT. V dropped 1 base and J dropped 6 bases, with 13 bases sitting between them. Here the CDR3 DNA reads TGTGCCAGCAGTTACTTACCCCAAGGCGGTAATTCACCCCTCCACTTT. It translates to CASSYLPQGGNSPLHF.

The CDR3 DNA reads as TGTGCCAGCAGCTTGTCCGGCGGGGGACGGGCCCCCTACGAGCAGTACTTC. Its protein product is CASSLSGGGRAPYEQYF. The V gene is TRBV7-9, the J gene TRBJ2-7; 7 positions agree with TRBD2. Germline lookup yields CDR1 SEHNR and CDR2 FQNEAQ (reference sequence). V was clipped by 3 bases and J by 2 bases; unmatched bases: 13. The CDR3 has 17 residues. Supplemented by reference TRBV7-9 and TRBJ2-7, the full variable domain reads DTGVSQNPRHKITKRGQNVTFRCDPISEHNRLYWYRQTLGQGPEFLTYFQNEAQLEKSRLLSDRFSAERPKGSFSTLEIQRTEQGDSAMYLCASSLSGGGRAPYEQYFGPGTRLTVT.